What follows describes a single T cell receptor (beta chain). Antigen unknown. The length of the CDR3 is 14 residues. V shed 7 bases and J shed 4 bases, with 16 bases lying between them. Germline V gives CDR1 MNHNY, CDR2 SVGAGI (reference sequence). This sample was included in a study of shared clonotypes between healthy human individuals. Study observations and caveats: Relative to memory subsets, naive subsets generally showed larger estimated richness. Tissues were not sampled, only blood, and their repertoires likely differ. Large depth notwithstanding, sorted-subset sequencing proved incomplete by rarefaction.

The naive CD8 fraction comprised CD45RO-negative cells positively selected for CCR7 and excluded terminally differentiated effector memory CD45RA+ cells. Clones were sequenced by immunoSEQ multiplex PCR, and TCRdb holds only the in-frame ones, with some missing. Altogether under 600,000 clones are present, about 98% being singletons, with the ten largest covering around 0.3%. The material sequenced was naive CD8+ T cells sorted from blood. J is TRBJ2-5 and V is TRBV6-6, with D possibly being TRBD1 or TRBD2 (5 bases each). The sequence was obtained from a man aged 25-45 years in good health. The CDR3 nucleotides are TGTGCCAGCACCCTACCCGGGGCTATAGAGACCCAGTACTTC. This encodes CASTLPGAIETQYF.